This T cell receptor (beta chain) comes out of a study of blood T cell repertoires in COVID-19. Study-level information: Researchers got acute and convalescent COVID-19 samples from the United States, Italy and Spain.

After removal of 3 bases from V and 7 bases from J, the junction contained 6 bases not matched to a gene. CDR3 length: 14 residues. From germline, CDR1 is MDHEN and CDR2 SYDVKM. As for this clone: This same CDR3 is encoded by further DNA sequences in the sample.

Per the authors' pipeline: Amplifying reference gene primers gave estimates of nucleated cell counts. Assay used: immunoSEQ multiplex PCR; TCRdb lists only in-frame clones, some missing. V and J calls and clone size follow that table, whereas D and trimming were derived from the DNA. Here the sample spans some 140,000 clones, roughly 76% being singletons. The receptor was isolated from a man older than 75 with acute or convalescent COVID-19. This chain uses TRBV28 with TRBJ1-5, with 7 bases matching TRBD1. Sequencing was done on a sample of peripheral blood. The CDR3 region is CASSLRQGGQPQHF. The CDR3 nucleotides are TGTGCCAGCAGTTTGCGACAGGGCGGACAGCCCCAGCATTTT.